The 31 T cell receptor beta chains in this list originate from one sample, sequenced in a study of blood T cell repertoires in COVID-19. Method: immunoSEQ multiplex PCR; TCRdb's copy keeps in-frame clones and lacks some. The sample includes about 280,000 clones, 75% to 90% of them seen just once. Input material: peripheral blood. The source of these receptors is an older woman with COVID-19, enrolled during active disease.

This clone was observed a handful of times. V gene TRBV24-1 combines with J gene TRBJ1-2, with TRBD1 matching over 9 bases. V lost 4 bases to trimming and J lost 7 bases; unmatched junction nucleotides: 6. Per germline, CDR1 KGHDR and CDR2 SFDVKD. This CDR3 is built from 14 residues. This CDR3 reads CATSDPGQGRGYTF. Here the CDR3 DNA reads TGTGCCACCAGTGACCCGGGACAGGGCCGTGGCTACACCTTC.

This clone was detected once. This chain uses TRBV27 with TRBJ1-1; D unclear. V was cut by 2 bases and J by 9 bases, with 7 bases left in between. CDR1 and CDR2 from the germline V gene are MNHEY and SMNVEV (reference sequence). The CDR3 is 11 residues long. CDR3 nucleotide sequence: TGTGCCAGCAGTTTAAACACCCAAGCTTTCTTT. This encodes CASSLNTQAFF.

The rearrangement links TRBV27 to TRBJ2-1, with D perhaps matching TRBD2 (6 bases). V was shortened by 5 bases and J by 6 bases, with 11 bases between the two germline ends. This CDR3 has 13 amino acids. The V gene's germline CDR1 is MNHEY and CDR2 SMNVEV (reference sequence). The DNA for the CDR3 is TGTGCCAGCAGTCTGGGACTTTTCAATGAGCAGTTCTTC. As protein: CASSLGLFNEQFF.

The chain links TRBV5-1 to TRBJ2-7, with D uncertain. Germline loops: CDR1 SGHRS, CDR2 YFSETQ. The V end was cut by 5 bases, the J end by 3 bases, with 6 bases between. The CDR3 runs 11 residues. CDR3 in amino acids: CASSSSYEQYF. The CDR3, as DNA: TGCGCCAGCAGTTCCAGCTACGAGCAGTACTTC.

This chain joins TRBV4-2 and TRBJ1-1; 7 nucleotides agree with TRBD1. The CDR3 extends over 15 amino acids. From germline, CDR1 is LGHNA and CDR2 YNFKEQ. J lost 5 bases, V lost 0 bases, and 6 bases had no gene match. The CDR3 nucleotides are TGTGCCAGCAGCCAAGATCCAGGGGGAACTACTGAAGCTTTCTTT. This sequence encodes CASSQDPGGTTEAFF.

The V and J genes are TRBV12-3 or TRBV12-4 and TRBJ1-2, with D unclear. The CDR3 has 12 amino acids. V dropped 4 bases and J dropped 4 bases, with 7 bases sitting between them. CDR3 in amino acids: CASSSLAYGYTF. The CDR3 DNA is TGTGCCAGCAGTTCCCTGGCCTATGGCTACACCTTC.

The chain recombines TRBV7-2 with TRBJ2-5, with 9 nucleotides matching TRBD2. V shed 1 base, J shed 2 bases, and the junction held 8 bases outside the gene matches. Germline loops: CDR1 SGHTA, CDR2 FQGNSA. The CDR3 consists of 17 residues. The CDR3 reads CASSLEGSGGPQETQYF. CDR3 nucleotide sequence: TGTGCCAGCAGCTTAGAAGGTAGCGGGGGACCACAAGAGACCCAGTACTTC.

V gene TRBV7-9 combines with J gene TRBJ1-2, with TRBD1 identical over 8 bases. The length of the CDR3 is 14 residues. Germline-derived CDR1 and CDR2 are SEHNR and FQNEAQ (reference sequence). With V trimmed by 1 base and J by 5 bases, 3 bases remained unmatched. DNA for the CDR3: TGTGCCAGCAGCTTAGGGACAGGGAGGTATGGCTACACCTTC. Translating it yields CASSLGTGRYGYTF. Supplemented by reference TRBV7-9 and TRBJ1-2, the full variable domain reads DTGVSQNPRHKITKRGQNVTFRCDPISEHNRLYWYRQTLGQGPEFLTYFQNEAQLEKSRLLSDRFSAERPKGSFSTLEIQRTEQGDSAMYLCASSLGTGRYGYTFGSGTRLTVV.

The chain has TRBV6-5 and TRBJ2-7; D is perhaps TRBD2 (5 bases). This CDR3 is built from 12 residues. Germline V gene lookup returns CDR1 MNHEY and CDR2 SVGAGI. V lost 6 bases to trimming and J lost 0 bases, with 6 bases between them. The CDR3 spells CASRDFSYEQYF. In nucleotides, the CDR3 is TGTGCCAGCAGGGACTTCTCCTACGAGCAGTACTTC.

The V gene is TRBV18, the J gene TRBJ2-7, with a weak D call TRBD1 (5 bases). The germline V gene has CDR1 KGHSH and CDR2 LQKENI. The CDR3 is 14 amino acids. Trimming cost V 3 bases and J 4 bases, with 13 bases left between them. CDR3 DNA sequence: TGTGCCAGCTCACCCACCCCGGCAGGGTACGAGCAGTACTTC. It codes for CASSPTPAGYEQYF.

The CDR3 DNA follows: TGTGCCAGCAGCCATCCTCCGAAGCGGGGGGGCCCCTACGAGCAGTACTTC. This gives the protein CASSHPPKRGGPYEQYF. The chain has TRBV14 and TRBJ2-7; 10 nucleotides line up with TRBD2. The CDR3 has 17 residues. V lost 3 bases to trimming and J lost 2 bases; unmatched junction nucleotides: 10. CDR1 and CDR2 (germline): SGHDN, FVKESK.

V usage is TRBV5-1 and J usage is TRBJ2-7, with 10 positions matching TRBD1. The CDR3 runs to 17 residues. Trimming at V came to 4 bases and at J to 5 bases, leaving 15 bases not matched to a gene. CDR1 and CDR2 (germline): SGHRS, YFSETQ. The CDR3 loop is CASSGGQGFFSENEQYF. The CDR3 DNA reads as TGCGCCAGCAGCGGGGGACAGGGGTTTTTTAGTGAGAACGAGCAGTACTTC.

The chain employs TRBV19 and TRBJ1-1; D gene unclear. Per the germline V gene, CDR1 is LNHDA and CDR2 is SQIVND (reference sequence). This CDR3 is 14 amino acids long. V was trimmed by 4 bases and J by 3 bases, leaving 12 bases between them. CDR3 sequence (DNA): TGTGCCAGTAGTACCCCACGGGTAGACACTGAAGCTTTCTTT. It translates to CASSTPRVDTEAFF.

The chain joins TRBV27 to TRBJ1-1, with D possibly matching TRBD1 (6 bases). Germline CDR1 reads MNHEY; CDR2 reads SMNVEV (reference sequence). V was clipped by 2 bases and J by 7 bases, with 14 bases between them. This CDR3 is 14 amino acids long. CDR3 nucleotides: TGTGCCAGCAGTTTACGGGGCGGGGGCGGTGAAGCTTTCTTT. It encodes CASSLRGGGGEAFF.

The J gene is TRBJ1-6, the V gene TRBV6-1; D is unclear. The germline CDR1 and CDR2 sequences are MNHNS and SASEGT. V was shortened by 3 bases and J by 10 bases, with 10 bases between the two germline ends. This CDR3 region has 13 residues. This CDR3 is CASSDTLRSPLHF. CDR3 nucleotide sequence: TGTGCCAGCAGTGACACTTTGAGATCACCCCTCCACTTT.

The chain couples TRBV9 to TRBJ2-1; TRBD1 matches 10 bases. The V and J ends lost 3 bases and 6 bases, in that order; junction bases with no gene match: 9. The CDR3 is 16 residues long. From germline, CDR1 is SGDLS and CDR2 YYNGEE. This CDR3 is CASSARTGGQGNEQFF. The DNA of the CDR3 is TGTGCCAGCAGCGCCCGGACAGGGGGACAAGGCAATGAGCAGTTCTTC. Full variable domain (outside the CDR3, taken from reference TRBV9 and TRBJ2-1): DSGVTQTPKHLITATGQRVTLRCSPRSGDLSVYWYQQSLDQGLQFLIQYYNGEERAKGNILERFSAQQFPDLHSELNLSSLELGDSALYFCASSARTGGQGNEQFFGPGTRLTVL.

The chain couples TRBV7-2 to TRBJ1-5, with D possibly being TRBD1 (5 bases). This CDR3 spans 14 amino acids. CDR1 is SGHTA and CDR2 is FQGNSA in the germline V gene. V dropped 5 bases and J dropped 7 bases, with 15 bases sitting between them. The CDR3: CASSHGKGQQPQHF. The CDR3 bases are TGTGCCAGCAGCCATGGGAAGGGGCAACAGCCCCAGCATTTT. The complete variable domain, with remaining parts taken from reference TRBV7-2 and TRBJ1-5, reads GAGVSQSPSNKVTEKGKDVELRCDPISGHTALYWYRQSLGQGLEFLIYFQGNSAPDKSGLPSDRFSAERTGGSVSTLTIQRTQQEDSAVYLCASSHGKGQQPQHFGDGTRLSIL.

The chain combines TRBV4-1 with TRBJ1-1; 9 bases are a match to TRBD1. Per the germline V gene, CDR1 is MGHRA and CDR2 is YSYEKL. The CDR3 has 17 amino acids. The trim removed 4 bases at V and 1 base at J, leaving 10 bases unmatched. CDR3 coding DNA: TGCGCCAGCAGCCCCGGGCCGGGACAGGGCTGGAACACTGAAGCTTTCTTT. This gives the protein CASSPGPGQGWNTEAFF.

The V and J genes are TRBV7-2 and TRBJ1-2, with 7 bases matching TRBD1. Trimming took 5 bases from V and 4 from J; bases not matched to a gene: 7. The CDR3 is 14 amino acids. Germline V gene data show CDR1 as SGHTA and CDR2 as FQGNSA. CDR3 DNA sequence: TGTGCCAGCAGCGCGTACGCAGGGGGCTATGGCTACACCTTC. This encodes CASSAYAGGYGYTF.

The chain has TRBV2 and TRBJ2-1; 9 bases are a match to TRBD2. The CDR3 is made up of 14 amino acids. The J segment lost 6 bases and the V segment lost 5 bases, leaving 5 bases of the junction unmatched. Germline V gene lookup returns CDR1 SNHLY and CDR2 FYNNEI. The CDR3 nucleotides are TGTGCCAGCAGTCTGCGGGGGGGCATCAATGAGCAGTTCTTC. Translated, it gives CASSLRGGINEQFF.

This clone was observed once. CDR3: CASSFRAGGRGDTQYF. DNA of the CDR3: TGTGCCAGCAGTTTCCGAGCGGGGGGGCGGGGAGATACGCAGTATTTT. The V gene is TRBV27, the J gene TRBJ2-3, with TRBD2 identical over 10 bases. The V gene end was trimmed by 3 bases and the J gene end by 5 bases; junction bases not matched to a gene: 8. CDR3 length: 16 amino acids. CDR1 is MNHEY, CDR2 SMNVEV, per germline (reference sequence).

The rearrangement joins TRBV24-1 to TRBJ2-5; possibly TRBD1 for D (6 bases). The CDR3 consists of 17 residues. Trimming removed 1 base at V and 5 bases at J, with 19 bases between. Germline V lookup: CDR1 KGHDR, CDR2 SFDVKD. CDR3 loop: CATSDFLPGHQTETQYF. The CDR3 DNA sequence: TGTGCCACCAGTGATTTTCTGCCGGGACACCAAACGGAGACCCAGTACTTC.

This chain joins TRBV24-1 and TRBJ2-3; TRBD1 matches 8 bases. Germline V gives CDR1 KGHDR, CDR2 SFDVKD. This CDR3 is 20 amino acids long. J gave up 0 bases and V 3 bases, and 16 bases lay outside the gene matches. Here the CDR3 reads CATSDPFPGQGASSTDTQYF. The CDR3 DNA follows: TGTGCCACCAGTGATCCGTTTCCCGGACAGGGTGCCTCTAGCACAGATACGCAGTATTTT.

The genes are TRBV5-4 and TRBJ2-1; TRBD1 matches 8 bases. CDR1 and CDR2 from the germline V gene are SGHNT and YYREEE (reference sequence). There are 15 residues in the CDR3. Germline trimming cut 3 bases from V and 7 bases from J; bases unmatched to any gene: 9. CDR3 loop: CASSWVGQGKNEQFF. CDR3 coding DNA: TGTGCCAGCAGCTGGGTTGGACAGGGAAAGAATGAGCAGTTCTTC.

The chain combines TRBV10-3 with TRBJ2-1, with TRBD2 matching 15 bases. This CDR3 region has 15 residues. V shed 6 bases and J 7 bases; nucleotides not matched to a gene: 4. CDR1 and CDR2 (germline): ENHRY, SYGVKD. CDR3 nucleotides: TGTGCCATCAGCTCGGGACTAGCGGGGGGAAATGAGCAGTTCTTC. Its protein is CAISSGLAGGNEQFF.

This clone was detected once. The chain employs TRBV19 and TRBJ1-2; 9 bases are shared with TRBD1. The CDR3 totals 15 residues. The V and J ends lost 6 bases and 0 bases, in that order; junction bases with no gene match: 5. Germline CDR1 and CDR2: LNHDA and SQIVND (reference sequence). The DNA of the CDR3 is TGTGCCAGTAGGATGACAGGGGGAGCTAACTATGGCTACACCTTC. This gives the protein CASRMTGGANYGYTF.

The CDR3 DNA sequence: TGTGCCAGCAGTCCCCCAGAGGACTGGAGACGCGAGCAGTACTTC. Amino acid sequence: CASSPPEDWRREQYF. The chain combines TRBV6-2 or TRBV6-3 with TRBJ2-7; D might be TRBD2 (5 bases). Germline values: CDR1 MNHEY, CDR2 SVGEGT. The CDR3 loop spans 15 amino acids. V was cut by 5 bases and J by 6 bases, with 20 bases left in between.

The chain links TRBV21-1 to TRBJ2-2; no DNA check was done on the table's D call, TRBD1. TRBV21-1 is reported as a pseudogene. The CDR3 extends over 14 amino acids. The CDR3, as DNA: TGTGCCAGCATCGGGTTTACAGGGGCCGGGGAGCTGTTTTTT. Translation gives CASIGFTGAGELFF.

The V call is TRBV27, the J call TRBJ2-1; tentatively, D is TRBD2 (5 bases). Germline V gene data show CDR1 as MNHEY and CDR2 as SMNVEV (reference sequence). The CDR3 runs 12 residues. Trimming left V 8 bases short and J 8 bases short, with 13 bases between. The CDR3 is CASGLFGDEQFF. DNA for the CDR3: TGTGCCAGCGGTCTATTCGGGGATGAGCAGTTCTTC.

The J gene is TRBJ2-1, the V gene TRBV29-1, with 11 bases fitting TRBD2. Looked up from germline, CDR1 is SQVTM and CDR2 is ANQGSEA. The J segment lost 3 bases and the V segment lost 7 bases, leaving 5 bases of the junction unmatched. The CDR3 runs 14 residues. CDR3 sequence (DNA): TGCAGCGGGACGGGACTAGCGGTCTACAATGAGCAGTTCTTC. Its translation: CSGTGLAVYNEQFF.

This clone was found once. V usage is TRBV20-1 and J usage is TRBJ1-1; D may be TRBD1 (5 bases). Germline V lookup: CDR1 DFQATT, CDR2 SNEGSKA (reference sequence). CDR3 length: 10 amino acids. The CDR3 region has the DNA TGCCAACCGCAGGGTGTCGAAGCTTTCTTT. This sequence encodes CQPQGVEAFF.